The T cell receptor (beta chain) under discussion was sequenced for a study of blood T cell repertoires in COVID-19. Method: immunoSEQ multiplex PCR; TCRdb's copy keeps in-frame clones and lacks some. Of some 150,000 clones listed, 85% to 90% are singletons. Germline values: CDR1 KGHDR, CDR2 SFDVKD. This CDR3 comprises 17 residues. The V gene end was trimmed by 4 bases and the J gene end by 7 bases; junction bases not matched to a gene: 10. The rearrangement joins TRBV24-1 to TRBJ1-5; the match to TRBD1 covers 12 bases. Sequences were obtained from peripheral blood. The source is a woman in her forties with acute or convalescent COVID-19. The CDR3 nucleotides read TGTGCCACCAGTGAGTCCCCGGGACAGGGGGCTCGGCAGCCCCAGCATTTT. Translating it yields CATSESPGQGARQPQHF.